This T cell receptor beta chain came from a study of regulatory T cells in long-lasting Graves disease. Building of the TCR beta libraries involved iRepertoire HTBI primers and Arm-PCR of CDR3 regions. TCRdb reprocessed the multiplex PCR reads with MiXCR, giving one entry per CDR3 protein. Of 550,000 to 700,000 distinct CDR3 sequences in the sample, about 16% were seen once. Findings and caveats of the study: Thyroid tissue was not studied; only peripheral blood was.

The V gene lost 3 bases and the J gene lost 4 bases, with 7 bases spanning the gap. The CDR3 is 13 amino acids. CDR1 and CDR2 (germline): MNHNS, SASEGT. About this clonotype itself: Its specificity is unknown.

Stated time point: newly diagnosed GD, antithyroid drugs for less than 3 months. PBMCs were the source of the RNA used for TCR sequencing. This same sample was also taken into another study, of T cells in Graves' hyperthyroidism and ophthalmopathy. This second study notes: Orbital computed tomography and thyroid ultrasound, together with serum TRAb and thyroxine and clinical symptoms, were used for diagnoses.

The starting material was peripheral blood mononuclear cells (PBMCs), obtained at new diagnosis, from a patient treated with antithyroid drugs. This clonotype was obtained from a man aged 18 to 29 with Graves disease. This chain links TRBV6-1 with TRBJ2-1; D remains ambiguous. Here the CDR3 DNA reads TGTGCCAGCAGTGACCGACCTTACAATGAGCAGTTCTTC. Translating gives CASSDRPYNEQFF.